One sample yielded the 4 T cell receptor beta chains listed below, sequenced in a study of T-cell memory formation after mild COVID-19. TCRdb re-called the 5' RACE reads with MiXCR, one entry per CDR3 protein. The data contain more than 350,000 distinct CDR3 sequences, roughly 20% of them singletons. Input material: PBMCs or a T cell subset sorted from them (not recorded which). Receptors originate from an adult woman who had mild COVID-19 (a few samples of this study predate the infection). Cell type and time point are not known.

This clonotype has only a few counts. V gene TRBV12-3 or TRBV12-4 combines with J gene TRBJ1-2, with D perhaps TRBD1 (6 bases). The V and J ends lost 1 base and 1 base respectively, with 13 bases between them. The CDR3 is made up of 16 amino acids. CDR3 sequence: CASSLDRTEDNYGYTF. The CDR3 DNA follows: TGTGCCAGCAGTTTAGACAGGACAGAGGATAACTATGGCTACACCTTC.

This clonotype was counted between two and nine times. The CDR3 sequence: CASSPPPGTEDQPQHF. CDR3 DNA: TGCGCCAGCAGCCCCCCGCCGGGTACGGAGGATCAGCCCCAGCATTTT. The chain joins TRBV4-1 to TRBJ1-5; the D is unclear. The CDR3 is 16 residues long. Germline V gene lookup returns CDR1 MGHRA and CDR2 YSYEKL. Between the trimmed V and J ends, which lost 4 bases and 5 bases, there was a span of 18 bases.

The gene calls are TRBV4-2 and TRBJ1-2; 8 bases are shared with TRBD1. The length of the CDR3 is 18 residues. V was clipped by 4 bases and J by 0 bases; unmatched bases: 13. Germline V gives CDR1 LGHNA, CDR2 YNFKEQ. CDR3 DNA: TGTGCCAGCAGCCCCGGGAGACAGGGGTTGGCAGCTAACTATGGCTACACCTTC. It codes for CASSPGRQGLAANYGYTF.

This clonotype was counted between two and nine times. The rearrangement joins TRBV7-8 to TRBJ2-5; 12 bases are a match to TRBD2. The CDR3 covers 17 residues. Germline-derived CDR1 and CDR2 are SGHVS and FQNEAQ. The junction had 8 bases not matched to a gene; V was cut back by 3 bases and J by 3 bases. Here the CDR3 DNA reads TGTGCCAGCAGCTTGGGGGGACTAGCGGGCCCCAAAGAGACCCAGTACTTC. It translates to CASSLGGLAGPKETQYF.